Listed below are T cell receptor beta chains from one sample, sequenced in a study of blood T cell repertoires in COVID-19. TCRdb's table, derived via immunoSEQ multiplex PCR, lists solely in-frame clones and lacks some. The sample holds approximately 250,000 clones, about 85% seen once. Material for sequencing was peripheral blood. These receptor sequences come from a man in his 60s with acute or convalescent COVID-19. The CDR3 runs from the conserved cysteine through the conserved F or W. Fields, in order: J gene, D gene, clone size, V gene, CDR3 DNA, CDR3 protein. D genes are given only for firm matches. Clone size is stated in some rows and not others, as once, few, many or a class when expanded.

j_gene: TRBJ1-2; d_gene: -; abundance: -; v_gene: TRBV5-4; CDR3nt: TGTGCCAGCAGCACAGATAAGGACAGTAGAAAGAGCTACACCTTC; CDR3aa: CASSTDKDSRKSYTF
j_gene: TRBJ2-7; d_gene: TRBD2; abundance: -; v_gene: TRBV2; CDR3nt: TGTGCCAGCAGTGAATGGGGGGGATGGGACGAGCAGTACTTC; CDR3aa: CASSEWGGWDEQYF
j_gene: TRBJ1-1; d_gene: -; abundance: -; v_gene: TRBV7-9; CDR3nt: TGTGCCAGCAGCTTATTCGGAGGAGCCATGAACACTGAAGCTTTCTTT; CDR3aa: CASSLFGGAMNTEAFF
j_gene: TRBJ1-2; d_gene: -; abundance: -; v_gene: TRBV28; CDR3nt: TGTGCCAGCACCTCGTCCCCCAGGGGCGGTAATGGCTACACCTTC; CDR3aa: CASTSSPRGGNGYTF
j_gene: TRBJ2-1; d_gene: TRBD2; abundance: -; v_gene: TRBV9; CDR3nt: TGTGCCAGCAGCGTACCCAGGGCTAGCGGGGATTCCCCATACAATGAGCAGTTCTTC; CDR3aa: CASSVPRASGDSPYNEQFF
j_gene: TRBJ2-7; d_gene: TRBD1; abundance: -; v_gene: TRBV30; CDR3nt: TGTGCCTGGAGTGCTGGGACAGTTGTACACGAGCAGTACTTC; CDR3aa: CAWSAGTVVHEQYF
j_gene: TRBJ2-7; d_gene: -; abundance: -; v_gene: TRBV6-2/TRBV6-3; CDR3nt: TGTGCCAGCAGTTACTCGGACAGCGGGGTACCCTACGAGCAGTACTTC; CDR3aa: CASSYSDSGVPYEQYF
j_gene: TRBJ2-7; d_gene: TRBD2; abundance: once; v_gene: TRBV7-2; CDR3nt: TGTGCCAGCAGCAGGACTAGCGGGCTCTACGAGCAGTACTTC; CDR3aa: CASSRTSGLYEQYF
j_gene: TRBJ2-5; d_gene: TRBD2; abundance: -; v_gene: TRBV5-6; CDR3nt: TGTGCCAGCAGCTTGAATCGGATAGCGGGAGGAGAGACCCAGTACTTC; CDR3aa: CASSLNRIAGGETQYF
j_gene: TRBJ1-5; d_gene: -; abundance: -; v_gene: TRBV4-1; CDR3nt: TGCGCCAGCAGCCAAGCCCAGGGCGGTCAGCCCCAGCATTTT; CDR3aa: CASSQAQGGQPQHF
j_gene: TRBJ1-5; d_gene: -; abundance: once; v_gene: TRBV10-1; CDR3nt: TGCGCCAGCAGCCCACTTAGTAGTGAGGGGGATCAGCCCCAGCATTTT; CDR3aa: CASSPLSSEGDQPQHF
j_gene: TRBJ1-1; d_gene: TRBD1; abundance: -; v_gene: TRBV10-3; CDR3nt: TGTGCCATCAGTAGACAGGGGGCCATGAACACTGAAGCTTTCTTT; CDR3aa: CAISRQGAMNTEAFF
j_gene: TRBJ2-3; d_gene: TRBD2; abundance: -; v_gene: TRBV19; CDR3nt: TGTGCCAGTAGTTCCGGAGCTAGCGGGGGGGCCGCAGATACGCAGTATTTT; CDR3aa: CASSSGASGGAADTQYF
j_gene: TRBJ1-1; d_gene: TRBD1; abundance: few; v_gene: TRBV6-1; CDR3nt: TGTGCCAGCAGGGACACAGGGGATGGAACTGAAGCTTTCTTT; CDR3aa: CASRDTGDGTEAFF
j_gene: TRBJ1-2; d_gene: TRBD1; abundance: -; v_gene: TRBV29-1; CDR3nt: TGCAGCGCCGGGACAGGGATCGACTATGGCTACACCTTC; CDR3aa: CSAGTGIDYGYTF
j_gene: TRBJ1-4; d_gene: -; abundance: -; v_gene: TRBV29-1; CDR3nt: TGCAGCGTTACGATTTCGGGGATTGAGATCGGAAAACTGTTTTTT; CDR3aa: CSVTISGIEIGKLFF
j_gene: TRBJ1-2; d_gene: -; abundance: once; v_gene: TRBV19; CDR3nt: TGTGCCAGTACCAACATTAACTATGGCTACACCTTC; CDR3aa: CASTNINYGYTF
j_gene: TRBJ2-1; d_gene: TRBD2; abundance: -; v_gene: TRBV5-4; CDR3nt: TGTGCCAGCAGCTTAACTAGCGGGAGGACAAATGAGCAGTTCTTC; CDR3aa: CASSLTSGRTNEQFF
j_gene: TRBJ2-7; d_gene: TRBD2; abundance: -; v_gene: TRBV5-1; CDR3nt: TGCGCCAGCAGCTTAGTAGGGGCATTCGGGAGGGCCGGCGAGCAGTACTTC; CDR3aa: CASSLVGAFGRAGEQYF
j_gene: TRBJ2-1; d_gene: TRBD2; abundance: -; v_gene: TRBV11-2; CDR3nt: TGTGCCAGCAGCCCCGGACTAGCGGGAGGCAATGAGCAGTTCTTC; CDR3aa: CASSPGLAGGNEQFF
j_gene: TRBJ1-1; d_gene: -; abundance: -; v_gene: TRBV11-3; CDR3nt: TGTGCCAGCAGCTTAGGGGGCAGTGAGAACACTGAAGCTTTCTTT; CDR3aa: CASSLGGSENTEAFF
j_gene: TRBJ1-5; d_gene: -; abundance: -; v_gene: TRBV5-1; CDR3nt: TGCGCCAGCAGCCTGGACAGATATCAGCCCCAGCATTTT; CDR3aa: CASSLDRYQPQHF
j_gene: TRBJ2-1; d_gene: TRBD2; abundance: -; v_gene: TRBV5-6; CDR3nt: TGTGCCAGCAGCAGGGAGGCGGGGGGGCGCCACAATGAGCAGTTCTTC; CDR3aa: CASSREAGGRHNEQFF
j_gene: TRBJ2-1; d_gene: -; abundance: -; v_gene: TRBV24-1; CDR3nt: TGTGCCACCAGTGACAGGGGGTGGGGGGATGAGCAGTTCTTC; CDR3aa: CATSDRGWGDEQFF
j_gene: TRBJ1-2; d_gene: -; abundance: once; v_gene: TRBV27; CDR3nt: TGTGCCAGCAGCTTCAACAGGGAGGGCTATGGCTACACCTTC; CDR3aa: CASSFNREGYGYTF
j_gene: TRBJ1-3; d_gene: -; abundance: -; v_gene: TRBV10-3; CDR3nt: TGTGCCATCAGTGAGGCCCCACAGGGTTCAGGAAACACCATATATTTT; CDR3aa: CAISEAPQGSGNTIYF